Included here is one T cell receptor (beta chain) sequence, with context. The antigen is not known. A read error may account for a junction end that differs from germline. There are 14 residues in the CDR3. Germline V gives CDR1 SGHAT, CDR2 FQNNGV. This sample was taken from a study of tumor-infiltrating lymphocytes in primary liver carcinoma. Study as a whole: Surgeons resected the patients' primary liver carcinomas.

General observations from the study: Overlap between tumor regions exceeded overlap of tumor with adjacent tissue or blood. A significantly higher top-250-clone fraction was recorded for tumors than for blood (p = 0.039).

Blood RNA originated from unsorted whole blood, with germline DNA additionally extracted. The researchers produced TCR beta cDNA from around 0.5 ug total RNA with a constant-region primer. The TCR beta library was amplified through three nested multiplex PCR rounds in a modified ARM-PCR procedure. The opening two PCR rounds, about 11 cycles each, paired TRBV1-TRBV30 forward primers with a C-beta reverse primer. MiXCR, run by TCRdb on the multiplex PCR reads, gives a single entry per CDR3 protein. The data contain some 180,000 distinct CDR3 sequences, 60% of them singletons. The specimen was peripheral blood. The chain links TRBV11-2 to TRBJ2-7; unclear D gene. The source is a man between 40 and 49 years old with primary liver carcinoma and hepatitis B virus infection. The CDR3 region is CASSFVTGTYEEYF. The CDR3 DNA reads as TGTGCCAGCAGCTTTGTCACGGGTACCTACGAGGAGTACTTC.